Each of the 24 T cell receptor beta chains below was sequenced from the same sample in a study of Tregs in tolerant kidney transplant recipients (dated by TCRdb to the late 2010s). Library generation was performed with the immunoSEQ multiplex PCR assay. Drawn from immuneACCESS, this table holds only the in-frame rearrangements with V and J called that TCRdb kept. Clones are partly lost; checked studies trace under half to an unresolved V gene and leave the rest unexplained. The sample has 92,000 or so clones on record, around 94% of them singletons. Over 3.5% of the sample belongs to the ten largest clones. The sequencing input was CD8+ T cells from blood. Receptor source: a human donor in good health.

The genes are TRBV5-5 and TRBJ2-1; no firm D call. The CDR3 extends over 15 amino acids. V shed 0 bases and J shed 4 bases, with 11 bases lying between them. Germline CDR1 SGHKS, CDR2 YYEKEE (reference sequence). The CDR3 protein is CASSLVRSRYNEQFF. The DNA for the CDR3 is TGTGCCAGCAGCTTGGTACGGAGCCGTTACAATGAGCAGTTCTTC. Full variable domain (missing parts from reference TRBV5-5 and TRBJ2-1): DAGVTQSPTHLIKTRGQQVTLRCSPISGHKSVSWYQQVLGQGPQFIFQYYEKEERGRGNFPDRFSARQFPNYSSELNVNALLLGDSALYLCASSLVRSRYNEQFFGPGTRLTVL.

V gene TRBV9 combines with J gene TRBJ2-7; D may be TRBD2 (6 bases). Trimming cost V 4 bases and J 4 bases, with 18 bases left between them. The CDR3 has 15 amino acids. Per the germline V gene, CDR1 is SGDLS and CDR2 is YYNGEE. The CDR3 region has the DNA TGTGCCAGCAGCCCAGCCGGGACTCCACCTTACGAGCAGTACTTC. Amino acid sequence: CASSPAGTPPYEQYF.

The V gene is TRBV5-1, the J gene TRBJ2-7; 12 bases map to TRBD1. There are 17 residues in the CDR3. Germline CDR1 SGHRS, CDR2 YFSETQ. Losses at the gene ends were 4 bases for V and 3 bases for J; bases not matched to a gene: 11. CDR3 bases: TGCGCCAGCAGCCCCCGGGACAGGGGGCCTGCCCTCTACGAGCAGTACTTC. It is translated as CASSPRDRGPALYEQYF. The full variable domain, in which reference TRBV5-1 and TRBJ2-7 provide the parts outside the CDR3, is KAGVTQTPRYLIKTRGQQVTLSCSPISGHRSVSWYQQTPGQGLQFLFEYFSETQRNKGNFPGRFSGRQFSNSRSEMNVSTLELGDSALYLCASSPRDRGPALYEQYFGPGTRLTVT.

This clone was observed a single time. V and J are TRBV6-5 and TRBJ2-7; D might be TRBD2 (6 bases). The germline V and J ends were trimmed by 0 bases and 1 base, with 10 bases remaining between them. Germline V gives CDR1 MNHEY, CDR2 SVGAGI. There are 15 residues in the CDR3. The CDR3 reads CASSYSSGLSYEQYF. CDR3 DNA: TGTGCCAGCAGTTACTCGAGCGGGCTTTCCTACGAGCAGTACTTC.

The chain employs TRBV27 and TRBJ1-2, with TRBD1 as a possible D gene (5 bases). The germline V gene has CDR1 MNHEY and CDR2 SMNVEV (reference sequence). This CDR3 has 15 amino acids. V shed 7 bases and J shed 6 bases, with 21 bases lying between them. The CDR3 protein is CASTMWQGGQDGYTF. The CDR3 DNA follows: TGTGCCAGCACAATGTGGCAGGGAGGGCAGGATGGCTACACCTTC.

This chain connects TRBV7-9 to TRBJ2-7; TRBD1 aligns across 8 bases. V was clipped by 1 base and J by 1 base; unmatched bases: 9. From germline, CDR1 is SEHNR and CDR2 FQNEAQ (reference sequence). The CDR3 totals 17 residues. For the CDR3, the DNA is TGTGCCAGCAGCTTAGGGGCGACAGGGGTCCGTTCCTACGAGCAGTACTTC. Amino acids: CASSLGATGVRSYEQYF.

V usage is TRBV29-1 and J usage is TRBJ1-2; 7 bases align to TRBD1. The CDR3 spans 13 residues. Trimming removed 7 bases from V and 5 bases from J; junction bases left unmatched: 10. The germline CDR1 and CDR2 sequences are SQVTM and ANQGSEA. The CDR3 DNA reads as TGCAGCGGGGGCCGGGACAGCGTTTATGGCTACACCTTC. Its protein product is CSGGRDSVYGYTF. Variable domain in full (rest from reference TRBV29-1 and TRBJ1-2): SAVISQKPSRDICQRGTSLTIQCQVDSQVTMMFWYRQQPGQSLTLIATANQGSEATYESGFVIDKFPISRPNLTFSTLTVSNMSPEDSSIYLCSGGRDSVYGYTFGSGTRLTVV.

The chain recombines TRBV27 with TRBJ2-3; 9 positions match TRBD1. CDR3 length equals 16 residues. Germline V gives CDR1 MNHEY, CDR2 SMNVEV (reference sequence). V lost 4 bases, J lost 0 bases, and 5 bases stayed unmatched. For the CDR3, the DNA is TGTGCCAGCAGTTATTTACAGGGGGCAAGCACAGATACGCAGTATTTT. It yields the protein CASSYLQGASTDTQYF.

The chain carries TRBV5-8 and TRBJ1-1, with TRBD1 as a possible D gene (6 bases). Trimming stripped 0 bases from V and 6 bases from J, with 12 bases between. CDR1 is SGHTS, CDR2 YDEGEE, per germline. CDR3 length: 14 amino acids. The CDR3 DNA follows: TGTGCCAGCAGCTTGGGATGGGGGCGAGCTGAAGCTTTCTTT. This translates into CASSLGWGRAEAFF.

V gene TRBV11-2 combines with J gene TRBJ1-2, with a possible D match to TRBD1 (5 bases). CDR3 length: 13 residues. Germline-derived CDR1 and CDR2 are SGHAT and FQNNGV. Trimming left V 5 bases short and J 3 bases short, with 10 bases between. CDR3 in amino acids: CASSRGVHYGYTF. Here the CDR3 DNA reads TGTGCCAGCAGCCGAGGGGTTCACTATGGCTACACCTTC.

This clone was picked up one time. The chain is built from TRBV27 and TRBJ1-1, with D tentatively TRBD1 (6 bases). This CDR3 contains 16 residues. Germline V gene lookup returns CDR1 MNHEY and CDR2 SMNVEV (reference sequence). Trimming took off 6 bases at V and 0 bases at J, with 17 bases between the two ends. CDR3 sequence (DNA): TGTGCCAGCAGCCCCGGGGGGGGCAAAATGAACACTGAAGCTTTCTTT. Amino acid sequence: CASSPGGGKMNTEAFF.

The chain employs TRBV19 and TRBJ1-5; 9 nucleotides match TRBD1. Germline V gene lookup returns CDR1 LNHDA and CDR2 SQIVND (reference sequence). The V segment lost 3 bases and the J segment 1 base; nucleotides outside the gene matches: 7. This CDR3 is built from 17 residues. The CDR3 bases are TGTGCCAGTAGTATCCGACGGGACAGGGAGAGCAATCAGCCCCAGCATTTT. Residues: CASSIRRDRESNQPQHF.

The chain recombines TRBV6-6 with TRBJ2-5, with D hard to call. V was cut by 7 bases and J by 5 bases, with 11 bases left in between. The CDR3 loop spans 12 amino acids. Germline values: CDR1 MNHNY, CDR2 SVGAGI (reference sequence). The CDR3 region is CASMGVKETQYF. In DNA form, the CDR3 reads TGTGCCAGCATGGGTGTCAAGGAGACCCAGTACTTC.

The table lists this clone with a count of one. The chain is built from TRBV9 and TRBJ2-2; D not certain. The CDR3 totals 15 residues. The V end lost 0 bases, the J end lost 3 bases, and 9 bases lay between the germline ends. CDR1 is SGDLS and CDR2 is YYNGEE in the germline V gene. In DNA, the CDR3 is TGTGCCAGCAGCGTAGTAGGGTCTGACACCGGGGAGCTGTTTTTT. Translated, it gives CASSVVGSDTGELFF.

The chain recombines TRBV7-6 with TRBJ2-7; TRBD1 matches 9 bases. Unmatched junction bases numbered 2, after V lost 3 bases and J lost 2 bases. The CDR3 totals 14 residues. Germline V gene lookup returns CDR1 SGHVS and CDR2 FNYEAQ. CDR3 loop: CASSFGDRAYEQYF. The CDR3 nucleotides are TGTGCCAGCAGCTTTGGGGACAGGGCCTACGAGCAGTACTTC. The complete variable domain, with remaining parts taken from reference TRBV7-6 and TRBJ2-7, reads GAGVSQSPRYKVTKRGQDVALRCDPISGHVSLYWYRQALGQGPEFLTYFNYEAQQDKSGLPNDRFSAERPEGSISTLTIQRTEQRDSAMYRCASSFGDRAYEQYFGPGTRLTVT.

The CDR3 coding sequence is TGTGCCAGTAGTATCGCCCCGGACTATGGCTACACCTTC. Protein sequence: CASSIAPDYGYTF. The chain uses TRBV19 and TRBJ1-2; no firm D call. The ends were cut back, 3 bases at V and 3 bases at J, with 8 bases in the middle. CDR1 and CDR2 from the germline V gene are LNHDA and SQIVND (reference sequence). The CDR3 totals 13 residues.

This clone occurred once. The CDR3 nucleotides are TGTGCCACCAGCAGAGATCTATCTAGTGAGCTGTTTTTT. Encoded protein: CATSRDLSSELFF. The gene calls are TRBV15 and TRBJ2-2, with D unresolved. The CDR3 contains 13 residues. Germline V lookup: CDR1 LNHNV, CDR2 YYDKDF (reference sequence). Trimming stripped 0 bases from V and 11 bases from J, with 10 bases between.

V usage is TRBV7-9 and J usage is TRBJ2-1; D unresolved. CDR1 is SEHNR, CDR2 FQNEAQ, per germline (reference sequence). Trimming pared 4 bases from V and 2 bases from J, leaving 15 bases between. The CDR3 has 16 residues. The CDR3: CASSSFETHPYNEQFF. The CDR3 DNA reads as TGTGCCAGCAGCTCTTTCGAGACCCACCCCTACAATGAGCAGTTCTTC.

The chain has TRBV27 and TRBJ2-1, with TRBD2 as a possible D gene (6 bases). The V and J ends lost 3 bases and 3 bases respectively, with 12 bases between them. Germline values: CDR1 MNHEY, CDR2 SMNVEV (reference sequence). This CDR3 contains 15 residues. CDR3 bases: TGTGCCAGCAGTTTTATGCGGGGAGGCTACAATGAGCAGTTCTTC. Residues: CASSFMRGGYNEQFF.

The gene calls are TRBV9 and TRBJ1-3; tentatively, D is TRBD1 (5 bases). Per the germline V gene, CDR1 is SGDLS and CDR2 is YYNGEE. V was shortened by 2 bases and J by 4 bases, with 7 bases between the two germline ends. CDR3 length: 13 amino acids. This chain's CDR3 is CASSVGDGNTIYF. CDR3 sequence (DNA): TGTGCCAGCAGCGTTGGGGACGGAAACACCATATATTTT.

CDR3 DNA sequence: TGTGCCAGCAGCTTAGCTGAGTACAACACCGGGGAGCTGTTTTTT. It yields the protein CASSLAEYNTGELFF. The chain carries TRBV7-9 and TRBJ2-2; the D is unclear. Germline CDR1 and CDR2: SEHNR and FQNEAQ (reference sequence). The V gene lost 0 bases and the J gene lost 2 bases, with 7 bases spanning the gap. The CDR3 is 15 residues long.

The chain employs TRBV5-4 and TRBJ1-2; maybe TRBD1 (5 bases). CDR1 is SGHNT, CDR2 YYREEE, per germline (reference sequence). There are 15 residues in the CDR3. With 6 bases removed from V and 3 bases from J, the gap between germline ends came to 18 bases. The DNA of the CDR3 is TGTGCCAGCACCAACGGGGACCGGGGGGACTATGGCTACACCTTC. This translates into CASTNGDRGDYGYTF.

This rearrangement joins TRBV27 to TRBJ2-1; D is unclear. The CDR3 has 12 amino acids. V was trimmed by 5 bases and J by 8 bases, leaving 10 bases between them. Per germline, CDR1 MNHEY and CDR2 SMNVEV (reference sequence). In nucleotides, the CDR3 is TGTGCCAGCAGTCCTGGGTTCCATGAGCAGTTCTTC. Amino acids: CASSPGFHEQFF.

The gene calls are TRBV18 and TRBJ1-1; D may be TRBD1 (5 bases). V dropped 2 bases and J dropped 1 base, with 11 bases sitting between them. Per the germline V gene, CDR1 is KGHSH and CDR2 is LQKENI. The CDR3 length is 15 residues. CDR3 DNA: TGTGCCAGCTCACCATGGGACGGAGGGAACACTGAAGCTTTCTTT. Its protein product is CASSPWDGGNTEAFF.